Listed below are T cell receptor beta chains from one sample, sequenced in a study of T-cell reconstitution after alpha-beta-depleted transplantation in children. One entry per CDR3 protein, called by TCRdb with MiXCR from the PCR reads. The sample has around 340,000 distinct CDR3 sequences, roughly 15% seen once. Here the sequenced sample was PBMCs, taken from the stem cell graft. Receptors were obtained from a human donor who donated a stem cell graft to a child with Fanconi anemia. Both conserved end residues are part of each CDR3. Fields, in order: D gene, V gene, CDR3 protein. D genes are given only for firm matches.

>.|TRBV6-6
CASSYEVRTEAFF
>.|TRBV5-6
CASSFNWLNTEAFF
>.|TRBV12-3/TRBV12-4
CASSLVPENTGELFF
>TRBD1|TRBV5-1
CASSLAIGQGNSPLHF
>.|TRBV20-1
CSAGENEKLFF
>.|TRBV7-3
CASSLTIGRLENTEAFF
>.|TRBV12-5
CASGLAPGRVPDTQYF
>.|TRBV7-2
CASSLSRTNTEAFF
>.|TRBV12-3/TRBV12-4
CASRHGQNYGYTF
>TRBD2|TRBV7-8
CASSLRLAGNRPATDTQYF
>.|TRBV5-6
CATNPLGGTEAFF
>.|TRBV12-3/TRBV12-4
CASSRRVGPSSTDTQYF
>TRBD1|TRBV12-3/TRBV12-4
CASSPQGAGRVTEAFF
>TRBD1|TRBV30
CAWSADREDGYTF
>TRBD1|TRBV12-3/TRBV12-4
CASSPWDRGYGYTF
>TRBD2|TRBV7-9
CASSQNTGGETQYF
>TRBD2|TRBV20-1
CSAGLAGATDTQYF
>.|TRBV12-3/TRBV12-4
CASIGGNEQFF
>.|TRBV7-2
CASSIGVSVNQPQHF
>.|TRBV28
CASSRGRRGTDTQYF
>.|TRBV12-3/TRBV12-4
CASSPYQWSPEFF
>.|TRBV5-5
CASSVPGIRDNEQFF
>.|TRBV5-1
CASSSRVVNTGELFF
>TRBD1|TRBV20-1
CSARVPGQGLSSYNEQFF
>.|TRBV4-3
CASSQDQTGNQPQHF
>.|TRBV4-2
CASSQARYTEAFF
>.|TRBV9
CASSVNNDNEQFF
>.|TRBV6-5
CASSSQHSYEQYF
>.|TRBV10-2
CASRLRRAGTEAFF
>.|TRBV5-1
CASSLDSGRILTGELFF
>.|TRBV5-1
CAGSLTGDQPQHF
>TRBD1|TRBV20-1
CSARTGQGIADTQYF
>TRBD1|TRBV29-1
CSVARQGGKTEAFF
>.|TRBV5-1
CASSYRQTQETQYF
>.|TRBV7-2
CASSLFSGGLEQYF
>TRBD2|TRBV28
CASSLAGDITDTQYF
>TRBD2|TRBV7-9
CASSLGVAGGTDTQYF
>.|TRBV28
CASSTRSILNSPLHF
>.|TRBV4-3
CASSQDDRSRKLFF
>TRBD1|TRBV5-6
CASSFGTGTTEAFF
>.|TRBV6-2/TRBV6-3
CASRDFHTDTQYF
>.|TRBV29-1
CSVADGQETQYF